This TCR beta chain is drawn from a study of blood T cell repertoires in COVID-19. Looking at the study overall: The study drew acute and convalescent COVID-19 samples from the United States, Italy and Spain. Nucleic acid was either cDNA or gDNA, and it came from T cells, B-cell-depleted T cells, or PBMCs.

Authors' analysis steps: For nucleated cells, counts were estimated from reference gene primer amplification. Using immunoSEQ multiplex PCR, the repertoire was profiled, and TCRdb retains in-frame clones only, with some absent. D and trimming were read from the DNA, whereas the V and J calls and clone size are those reported in that table. The sample has 300,000 or so clones, around four fifths seen once. V lost 5 bases and J lost 1, with 13 bases in between. The germline V gene has CDR1 SGHRS and CDR2 YFSETQ. The CDR3 consists of 15 residues. The origin of this receptor is a woman in her forties or fifties with active or convalescent COVID-19. The chain links TRBV5-1 to TRBJ1-3; weak D call: TRBD1 (6 bases). Source material: peripheral blood. The CDR3 loop is CASRTGQASGNTIYF. CDR3 DNA: TGCGCCAGCAGGACAGGCCAAGCATCTGGAAACACCATATATTTT.